The clone carrying this T cell receptor beta chain showed up many times. The antigen is not known. This CDR3 is 15 amino acids long. J lost 4 bases, V lost 0 bases, and 4 bases had no gene match. Germline lookup yields CDR1 DFQATT and CDR2 SNEGSKA (reference sequence). The data derive from a study of T cells in Graves' hyperthyroidism and ophthalmopathy. Overall study results and limits: A 13 V-J signature model discriminated ophthalmopathy versus stable hyperthyroidism. Most thyroid-expanded clonotypes above 0.001 were also found in blood.

Uncontrolled infection, other autoimmune disease, pregnancy or lactation disqualified patients from enrolment. The study based diagnoses on clinical symptoms, serum thyroxine and TRAb, thyroid ultrasound and orbital computed tomography. RNA transcripts yielded amplified TCR beta CDR3 regions. First-round RT-PCR of the TCR CDR3 relied on the HTBI primer set. TCRdb reprocessed the multiplex PCR reads via MiXCR and lists one record per CDR3 protein. Among hundreds of thousands of distinct CDR3 sequences listed, 16% were seen once. The sample consisted of blood. The rearrangement uses TRBV20-1 and TRBJ1-1, with 11 bases aligning to TRBD1. The receptor was derived from a woman in her late teens or twenties with Graves' ophthalmopathy. The CDR3 here is CSARDPGQGGTEAFF. The DNA for the CDR3 is TGCAGTGCTAGAGACCCGGGACAGGGGGGCACTGAAGCTTTCTTT.